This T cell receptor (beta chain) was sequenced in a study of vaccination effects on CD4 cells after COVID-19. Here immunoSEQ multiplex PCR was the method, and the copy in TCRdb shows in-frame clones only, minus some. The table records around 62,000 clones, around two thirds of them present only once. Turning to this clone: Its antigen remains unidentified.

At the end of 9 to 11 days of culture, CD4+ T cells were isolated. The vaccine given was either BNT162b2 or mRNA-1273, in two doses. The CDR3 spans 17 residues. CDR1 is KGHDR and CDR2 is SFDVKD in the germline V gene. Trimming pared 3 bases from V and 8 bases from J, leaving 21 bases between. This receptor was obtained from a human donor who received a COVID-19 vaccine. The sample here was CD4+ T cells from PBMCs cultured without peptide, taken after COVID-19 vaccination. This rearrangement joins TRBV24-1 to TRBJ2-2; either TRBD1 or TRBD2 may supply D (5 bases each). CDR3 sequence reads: CATSDPPGASKRGELFF. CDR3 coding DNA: TGTGCCACCAGTGATCCCCCCGGGGCCTCAAAGAGGGGGGAGCTGTTTTTT.